This TCR beta chain was recorded in a study of regulatory T cells in long-lasting Graves disease. Whole-study context: New Graves' disease cases had less than 3 months of antithyroid drugs.

The TCR beta library used iRepertoire HTBI primers with Arm-PCR amplification of CDR3. Each CDR3 protein is one row after TCRdb ran MiXCR on the multiplex PCR reads. The sample consists of 250,000 to 400,000 distinct CDR3 sequences, under 20% of them appearing once. The time point here: newly diagnosed GD, antithyroid drugs for less than 3 months. Extracted RNA from PBMCs served as the source of the TCR library. The table lists this clonotype with many counts. The antigen remains unidentified. General study results and limits: Sharing of public clonotypes was greater in persistent patients (about 2,700) than in new patients (almost 1,000). Lower TCR diversity was seen in persistent Graves' patients than in newly diagnosed ones.

CDR3 length equals 14 residues. Trimming removed 5 bases at V and 8 bases at J, with 16 bases between. Sequenced material: peripheral blood mononuclear cells (PBMCs), taken at new diagnosis, from a patient treated with antithyroid drugs. The source is a female donor with Graves disease. The V and J genes are TRBV12-3 or TRBV12-4 and TRBJ2-1; possibly TRBD2 for D (6 bases). Here the CDR3 DNA reads TGTGCCAGCAGTCTCCGTGGAGCGGGTCATGAGCAGTTCTTC. Its translation is CASSLRGAGHEQFF.